This TCR beta chain was observed in a study of molecular identifiers for immune sequencing clone quantification. Study details: Split five ways in replicates, RNA from about 20,000 or 100,000 naive CD8 cells had four portions sequenced.

This clonotype appeared a few times. It was with previously described methods and listed TCR primers that bulk TCR libraries were made. TCRdb itself ran the PCR reads through MiXCR, one entry per CDR3 protein. The data show about 32,000 distinct CDR3 sequences, with 15% to 20% seen just once and under 1.3% held by the top ten. Naive CD8 libraries were made from around 18,000 to 910,000 sorted cells, and they used 10%, 30% or 50% RNA. Naive CD8 T cells were picked out by sorting for CD8+CD4-CCR7+CD45RA+. The CDR3 spans 14 residues. Germline V lookup: CDR1 SNHLY, CDR2 FYNNEI. With 8 bases removed from V and 10 bases from J, the gap between germline ends came to 21 bases.

The chain uses TRBV2 and TRBJ2-1, with D possibly being TRBD2 (5 bases). The source of this sequence is a human donor in good health. Some libraries in this study had Jurkat cell RNA spiked in. The sample consisted of naive CD8+ T cells from blood, with Jurkat cell RNA spiked in. As to subset: FACS-sorted CD8+CD4-CCR7+CD45RA+ naive T cells. CDR3 sequence (DNA): TGTGCCAGCTTTGTTGGGGTGGGAGCCCCGGAGCAGTTCTTC. Amino acids: CASFVGVGAPEQFF.